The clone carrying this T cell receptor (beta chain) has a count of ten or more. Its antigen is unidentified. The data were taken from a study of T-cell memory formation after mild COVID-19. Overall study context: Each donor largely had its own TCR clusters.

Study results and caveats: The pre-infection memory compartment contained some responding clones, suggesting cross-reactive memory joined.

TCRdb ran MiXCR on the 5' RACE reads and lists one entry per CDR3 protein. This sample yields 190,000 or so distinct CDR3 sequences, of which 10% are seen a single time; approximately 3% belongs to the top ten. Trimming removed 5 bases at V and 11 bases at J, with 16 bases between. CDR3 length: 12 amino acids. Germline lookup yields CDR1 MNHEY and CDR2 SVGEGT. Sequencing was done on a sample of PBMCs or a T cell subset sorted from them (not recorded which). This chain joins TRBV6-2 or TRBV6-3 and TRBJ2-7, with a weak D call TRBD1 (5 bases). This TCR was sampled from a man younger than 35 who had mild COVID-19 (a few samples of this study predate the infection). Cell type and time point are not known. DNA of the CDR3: TGTGCCAGCAGTCCCTCCCATAGGGGCAAGTACTTC. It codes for CASSPSHRGKYF.